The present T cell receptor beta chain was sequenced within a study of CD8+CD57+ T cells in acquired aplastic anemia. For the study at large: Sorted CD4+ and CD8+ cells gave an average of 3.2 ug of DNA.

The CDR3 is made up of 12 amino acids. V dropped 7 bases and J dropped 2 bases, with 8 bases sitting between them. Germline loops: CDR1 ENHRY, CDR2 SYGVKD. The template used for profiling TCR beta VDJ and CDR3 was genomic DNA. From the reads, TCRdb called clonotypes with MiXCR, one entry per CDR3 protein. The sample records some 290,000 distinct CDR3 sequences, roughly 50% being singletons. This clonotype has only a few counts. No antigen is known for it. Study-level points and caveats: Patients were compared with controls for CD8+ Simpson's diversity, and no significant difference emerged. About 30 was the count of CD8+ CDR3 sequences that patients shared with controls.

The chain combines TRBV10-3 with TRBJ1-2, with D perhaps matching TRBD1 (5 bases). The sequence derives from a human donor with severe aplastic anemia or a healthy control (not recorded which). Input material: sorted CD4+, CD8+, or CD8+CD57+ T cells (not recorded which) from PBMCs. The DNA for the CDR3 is TGTGCCATCACCGGGACCAACTATGGCTACACCTTC. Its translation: CAITGTNYGYTF.